A selection of T cell receptor beta chains follows, all from one sample in a study of shared clonotypes between healthy human individuals. Clones were read by immunoSEQ multiplex PCR, and TCRdb kept only the in-frame ones, dropping some. In the table there are approximately 700,000 clones, around 78% of which are singletons. Sequenced input: memory CD4+ T cells sorted from blood. All receptors derive from a woman aged 25 to 39 in good health. The CDR3 runs from the conserved cysteine through the conserved F or W. D genes are given only for firm matches. Rows give clone size only sometimes, using once, few, many, or a class for an expanded clone.

D gene,V gene,J gene,clone size,CDR3 protein,CDR3 DNA
TRBD2,TRBV6-5,TRBJ2-1,.,CASSPLAEVVNEQFF,TGTGCCAGCAGTCCACTAGCGGAGGTGGTCAATGAGCAGTTCTTC
.,TRBV5-1,TRBJ2-7,once,CASSLTGNTYEQYF,TGCGCCAGCAGCTTAACCGGGAACACCTACGAGCAGTACTTC
.,TRBV11-2,TRBJ2-7,.,CASSSVAGTLEQYF,TGTGCCAGCAGCTCCGTCGCCGGGACACTCGAGCAGTACTTC
.,TRBV29-1,TRBJ1-4,few,CSVRGGNEKLFF,TGCAGCGTTAGGGGGGGTAATGAAAAACTGTTTTTT
.,TRBV5-4,TRBJ2-3,few,CASSLWSTNPTDTQYF,TGTGCCAGCAGCTTGTGGTCGACAAATCCGACAGATACGCAGTATTTT
TRBD2,TRBV5-4,TRBJ2-1,.,CASSPTSGSINEQFF,TGTGCCAGCAGCCCTACTAGCGGGAGTATCAATGAGCAGTTCTTC
TRBD1,TRBV2,TRBJ1-5,.,CASSGGQRPQHF,TGTGCCAGCAGTGGGGGACAGAGGCCCCAGCATTTT
TRBD1,TRBV4-1,TRBJ2-6,.,CASSQEPTGTGYAGANVLTF,TGCGCCAGCAGCCAAGAACCCACCGGGACAGGGTATGCTGGGGCCAACGTCCTGACTTTC
.,TRBV28,TRBJ1-2,.,CASSLEPYGYTF,TGTGCCAGCAGCCTAGAACCTTATGGCTACACCTTC
.,TRBV28,TRBJ1-5,.,CASSFVRNQPQHF,TGTGCCAGCAGTTTTGTAAGGAATCAGCCCCAGCATTTT
.,TRBV28,TRBJ1-4,once,CASSLYWAFGEKLFF,TGTGCCAGCAGTTTATACTGGGCCTTTGGTGAAAAACTGTTTTTT
.,TRBV6-4,TRBJ2-2,once,CASSQEGDTGELFF,TGTGCCAGCAGTCAGGAGGGCGACACCGGGGAGCTGTTTTTT
.,TRBV6-1,TRBJ2-6,.,CATFASGANVLTF,TGTGCGACTTTTGCTTCTGGGGCCAACGTCCTGACTTTC
.,TRBV6-5,TRBJ2-1,.,CASIRPGGGNEQFF,TGTGCCAGCATTAGACCCGGAGGGGGCAATGAGCAGTTCTTC
.,TRBV29-1,TRBJ2-3,few,CSVRKTDTQYF,TGCAGCGTGAGGAAAACAGATACGCAGTATTTT
.,TRBV28,TRBJ1-1,.,CASSFSSGNTEAFF,TGTGCCAGCAGTTTCAGCTCAGGGAACACTGAAGCTTTCTTT
TRBD1,TRBV9,TRBJ1-2,few,CASSNRGGGYTF,TGTGCCAGCAGCAACAGGGGTGGCGGCTACACCTTC
TRBD2,TRBV19,TRBJ2-5,.,CASSPGGGRKQETQYF,TGTGCCAGTAGTCCAGGCGGGGGGCGAAAACAAGAGACCCAGTACTTC
.,TRBV7-9,TRBJ2-7,.,CASSLGGQGSEQYF,TGTGCCAGCAGCTTAGGGGGCCAGGGGAGCGAGCAGTACTTC
.,TRBV19,TRBJ2-6,.,CASSPGPRAGANVLTF,TGTGCCAGTAGCCCGGGGCCTCGGGCTGGGGCCAACGTCCTGACTTTC
TRBD2,TRBV4-2,TRBJ2-3,.,CASSQAAVWSGLAGLGEYNTQYF,TGTGCCAGCAGCCAAGCCGCCGTTTGGTCGGGACTAGCGGGATTAGGGGAGTACAATACGCAGTATTTT
TRBD2,TRBV18,TRBJ2-2,few,CASSPKLAGGSGELFF,TGTGCCAGCTCACCAAAGCTAGCGGGAGGATCTGGGGAGCTGTTTTTT
.,TRBV7-8,TRBJ2-3,.,CASSPRPGSSTDTQYF,TGTGCCAGCAGCCCTAGACCCGGATCTAGCACGGATACGCAGTATTTT
.,TRBV2,TRBJ1-5,few,CASSLSRQAGNQPQHF,TGTGCCAGCAGTTTATCCAGACAGGCCGGCAATCAGCCCCAGCATTTT
.,TRBV6-6,TRBJ1-1,.,CASSSDGNTEAFF,TGTGCCAGCAGCTCGGACGGAAACACTGAAGCTTTCTTT
.,TRBV21-1,TRBJ1-5,.,CASSRDGEPQHF,TGTGCCAGCAGCAGGGACGGCGAGCCCCAGCATTTT
TRBD1,TRBV19,TRBJ2-5,.,CASRGQGLNQETQYF,TGTGCCAGTAGGGGACAGGGTTTAAACCAAGAGACCCAGTACTTC
.,TRBV5-1,TRBJ1-1,.,CASSLGLRDWGTEAFF,TGCGCCAGCAGCTTGGGGTTGAGGGATTGGGGCACTGAAGCTTTCTTT
.,TRBV2,TRBJ2-3,.,CASRRLGATDTQYF,TGTGCCAGCAGGAGATTGGGGGCAACAGATACGCAGTATTTT
.,TRBV21-1,TRBJ2-6,.,CAIPRGSGANVLTF,TGTGCCATCCCTAGGGGCTCTGGGGCCAACGTCCTGACTTTC
TRBD2,TRBV5-1,TRBJ2-3,.,CASSRLSGRSTDTQYF,TGCGCCAGCAGCCGCCTTAGCGGGAGATCTACAGATACGCAGTATTTT
TRBD2,TRBV7-8,TRBJ2-1,.,CASSAFSGRPGNEQFF,TGTGCCAGCAGCGCCTTTAGCGGGAGGCCGGGGAATGAGCAGTTCTTC
.,TRBV18,TRBJ2-5,.,CASSPRNGGVGETQYF,TGTGCCAGCTCACCACGGAACGGCGGAGTCGGAGAGACCCAGTACTTC
.,TRBV6-5,TRBJ2-3,few,CASSYSSGADTQYF,TGTGCCAGCAGTTACTCCTCGGGGGCAGATACGCAGTATTTT
TRBD1,TRBV7-9,TRBJ2-1,few,CASSQAGTGADNEQFF,TGTGCCAGCAGCCAGGCGGGGACAGGGGCTGACAATGAGCAGTTCTTC
.,TRBV6-5,TRBJ2-7,.,CASSYFSTRGHEQYF,TGTGCCAGCAGTTACTTTTCGACGAGGGGCCACGAGCAGTACTTC
TRBD1,TRBV2,TRBJ1-2,few,CASCRQGSNYGYTF,TGTGCCAGCTGCAGACAGGGATCCAACTATGGCTACACCTTC
TRBD1,TRBV29-1,TRBJ2-7,.,CSVRQGTAEQYF,TGCAGCGTCAGACAGGGCACCGCCGAGCAGTACTTC
.,TRBV11-2,TRBJ2-3,.,CASSLTFGAVGGDTQYF,.
TRBD1,TRBV25-1,TRBJ2-5,.,CASSALDRGRETQYF,TGTGCCAGCAGTGCCCTGGACAGGGGGCGGGAGACCCAGTACTTC
TRBD2,TRBV10-2,TRBJ2-1,.,CASSESSPLAGYNEQFF,TGCGCCAGCAGTGAGTCGAGTCCCCTAGCGGGATACAATGAGCAGTTCTTC
TRBD2,TRBV5-1,TRBJ2-7,.,CASSLELAGSEQYF,TGCGCCAGCAGCTTGGAACTAGCGGGGTCCGAGCAGTACTTC
TRBD1,TRBV28,TRBJ1-1,.,CASSRKHQGALIKAFF,TGTGCCAGCAGCCGCAAGCATCAGGGGGCTCTGATTAAAGCTTTCTTT
TRBD1,TRBV6-5,TRBJ2-3,.,CASSYRQGSTDTQYF,TGTGCCAGCAGTTACCGACAGGGGAGCACAGATACGCAGTATTTT
TRBD1,TRBV7-2,TRBJ1-1,.,CASSIPPGQGSEAFF,TGTGCCAGCAGCATTCCTCCGGGACAGGGGAGTGAAGCTTTCTTT
.,TRBV19,TRBJ1-2,.,CASTLTREGRGGYTF,TGTGCCAGTACCCTGACGCGGGAGGGTCGGGGTGGCTACACCTTC
TRBD1,TRBV7-6,TRBJ1-4,.,CASSKPSRDRDEKLFF,TGTGCCAGCAGCAAACCATCCCGGGACAGGGATGAAAAACTGTTTTTT
.,TRBV30,TRBJ2-7,.,CAWRGQEPSYEQYF,TGTGCCTGGAGGGGCCAGGAGCCCTCCTACGAGCAGTACTTC
TRBD2,TRBV30,TRBJ2-3,.,CAWSATSGNTDTQYF,TGTGCCTGGAGTGCGACTAGCGGGAACACAGATACGCAGTATTTT
.,TRBV27,TRBJ2-3,few,CARGDTQYF,TGTGCTAGGGGAGATACGCAGTATTTT
TRBD1,TRBV5-5,TRBJ2-5,.,CASSPPGTAQETQYF,TGTGCCAGCAGCCCCCCCGGGACAGCACAAGAGACCCAGTACTTC
.,TRBV28,TRBJ2-5,few,CASSQTYQETQYF,TGTGCCAGCAGTCAGACGTATCAAGAGACCCAGTACTTC
TRBD1,TRBV6-5,TRBJ2-7,few,CASSGGQGREQYF,TGTGCCAGCAGTGGGGGACAGGGACGGGAGCAGTACTTC
.,TRBV28,TRBJ2-5,few,CASSTVQETQYF,TGTGCCAGCAGTACTGTCCAGGAGACCCAGTACTTC
TRBD1,TRBV27,TRBJ2-7,few,CASRGQGEFYEQYF,TGTGCCAGCAGGGGACAGGGGGAGTTCTACGAGCAGTACTTC
.,TRBV25-1,TRBJ1-3,few,CASSDHYEGLSGNTIYF,TGTGCCAGCAGTGATCATTACGAGGGCCTCTCTGGAAACACCATATATTTT
.,TRBV6-5,TRBJ1-5,.,CASSPGLLSNQPQHF,TGTGCCAGCAGCCCGGGACTCCTTAGCAATCAGCCCCAGCATTTT
.,TRBV27,TRBJ2-3,.,CASSLSRGYTDTQYF,TGTGCCAGCAGTTTATCGCGAGGGTATACAGATACGCAGTATTTT